Below, 27 T cell receptor beta chains from the same sample are listed, as sequenced in a study of OX40 agonist ivuxolimab in advanced cancers. Using immunoSEQ multiplex PCR, the repertoire was profiled, and TCRdb retains in-frame clones only, with some absent. The sample has 98,000 or so clones; around 90% are singletons. The sample consisted of CD4+ or CD8+ T cells sorted from blood, taken in a trial of the OX40 agonist ivuxolimab. Receptors originate from an adult with an advanced solid tumor such as melanoma, head and neck, liver or kidney cancer.

This clone has only one observation. The chain employs TRBV5-1 and TRBJ1-3; perhaps TRBD1 as D (5 bases). CDR1 is SGHRS, CDR2 YFSETQ, per germline. The CDR3 is 14 residues long. Trimming removed 4 bases from V and 0 bases from J, with 8 bases in between. CDR3 residues: CASSDGGSGNTIYF. In DNA form, the CDR3 reads TGCGCCAGCAGCGACGGGGGCTCTGGAAACACCATATATTTT.

The chain combines TRBV9 with TRBJ2-1; 8 bases agree with TRBD2. The CDR3 spans 19 residues. The V gene end was trimmed by 7 bases and the J gene end by 0 bases; junction bases not matched to a gene: 18. CDR1 is SGDLS, CDR2 YYNGEE, per germline. CDR3 nucleotides: TGTGCCAGCTCCCCGGGCGGGGGGCCCATCATTAGCTCCTACAATGAGCAGTTCTTC. Its translation is CASSPGGGPIISSYNEQFF.

The chain joins TRBV7-2 to TRBJ2-5; D uncertain. The J call may not be correct, given that the DNA end is closer to TRBJ2-7. Germline lookup yields CDR1 SGHTA and CDR2 FQGNSA. The CDR3 consists of 14 residues. The CDR3 spells CASSPNGPFYEQYF. DNA of the CDR3: TGTGCCAGCAGCCCCAACGGGCCGTTCTACGAGCAGTACTTC.

The V gene is TRBV19, the J gene TRBJ1-3; D call uncertain. Trimming removed 2 bases at V and 4 bases at J, with 9 bases between. Per the germline V gene, CDR1 is LNHDA and CDR2 is SQIVND (reference sequence). The CDR3 runs to 14 residues. The CDR3 is CASSIRSPGNTIYF. The CDR3 DNA follows: TGTGCCAGTAGTATAAGATCACCCGGAAACACCATATATTTT.

This chain connects TRBV11-2 to TRBJ2-7, with 12 bases lining up with TRBD2. The CDR3 is made up of 16 amino acids. Germline CDR1 reads SGHAT; CDR2 reads FQNNGV. After removal of 3 bases from V and 7 bases from J, the junction contained 10 bases not matched to a gene. The CDR3 nucleotides are TGTGCCAGCAGCTTCCTAGCGGGGGGGCCAGGGAATGAGCAGTACTTC. Translated, it gives CASSFLAGGPGNEQYF.

The V call is TRBV7-3, the J call TRBJ1-1; D is perhaps TRBD1 (6 bases). The CDR3 loop spans 15 amino acids. Per the germline V gene, CDR1 is SGHTA and CDR2 is FQGTGA. Deletions cut 3 bases from V and 4 bases from J, with 15 bases between. The CDR3 bases are TGTGCCAGCAGCTTGAACCCAGGGGCTCCCACTGAAGCTTTCTTT. Its protein product is CASSLNPGAPTEAFF.

V gene TRBV6-4 combines with J gene TRBJ2-3; 9 bases are a match to TRBD2. The CDR3 contains 13 residues. Germline V gene lookup returns CDR1 MRHNA and CDR2 SNTAGT. The V segment lost 6 bases and the J segment 6 bases; nucleotides outside the gene matches: 4. In DNA form, the CDR3 reads TGTGCCAGCAGCCGCGGGGGGGCGGATACGCAGTATTTT. Amino acid sequence: CASSRGGADTQYF.

Only a few counts were recorded for this clone. For the CDR3, the DNA is TGCGCCAGCAGTAAGGATGACACAGATACGCAGTATTTT. Translating it yields CASSKDDTDTQYF. The V call is TRBV10-1, the J call TRBJ2-3, with D unresolved. Germline loops: CDR1 WNHNN, CDR2 SYGVQD (reference sequence). CDR3 length: 13 amino acids. Deletions cut 5 bases from V and 2 bases from J, with 8 bases between.

The chain carries TRBV9 and TRBJ2-2, with D possibly TRBD2 on 5 matching bases. The CDR3 extends over 15 amino acids. Trimming cost V 1 base and J 0 bases, with 7 bases left between them. Germline V gives CDR1 SGDLS, CDR2 YYNGEE. CDR3 sequence (DNA): TGTGCCAGCAGCGTAAGAGCGGCGAACACCGGGGAGCTGTTTTTT. This sequence encodes CASSVRAANTGELFF.

The rearrangement uses TRBV6-5 and TRBJ2-3; no definite D call. The CDR3 contains 16 residues. Trimming stripped 0 bases from V and 0 bases from J, with 10 bases between. In germline, CDR1 is MNHEY, CDR2 SVGAGI. The CDR3 is CASSYSGRISTDTQYF. DNA of the CDR3: TGTGCCAGCAGTTACTCGGGCAGAATTAGCACAGATACGCAGTATTTT.

This clone was detected once. V is TRBV5-1 and J is TRBJ1-2, with 8 bases lining up with TRBD1. There are 16 residues in the CDR3. Germline V lookup: CDR1 SGHRS, CDR2 YFSETQ. V gave up 4 bases and J gave up 3 bases; unmatched junction bases: 11. In nucleotides, the CDR3 is TGCGCCAGCAGCCCAAGTCCCGGGACAGGCCACTATGGCTACACCTTC. Translated: CASSPSPGTGHYGYTF.

The rearrangement joins TRBV7-2 to TRBJ1-2, with 7 bases that match TRBD1. The CDR3 is 15 amino acids. The germline V gene encodes CDR1 SGHTA and CDR2 FQGNSA. V shed 5 bases, J shed 1 base, and the junction held 7 bases outside the gene matches. CDR3 sequence reads: CASSPYRQGNYGYTF. CDR3 DNA: TGTGCCAGCAGCCCTTACCGACAGGGTAACTATGGCTACACCTTC. The complete variable domain, with remaining parts taken from reference TRBV7-2 and TRBJ1-2, reads GAGVSQSPSNKVTEKGKDVELRCDPISGHTALYWYRQSLGQGLEFLIYFQGNSAPDKSGLPSDRFSAERTGGSVSTLTIQRTQQEDSAVYLCASSPYRQGNYGYTFGSGTRLTVV.

V is TRBV2 and J is TRBJ2-4, with TRBD1 as a possible D gene (5 bases). Germline V gene data show CDR1 as SNHLY and CDR2 as FYNNEI. The V and J ends lost 3 bases and 6 bases respectively, with 9 bases between them. The length of the CDR3 is 13 residues. The CDR3 DNA is TGTGCCAGCAGTGAGGGGCCTGTAAACATTCAGTACTTC. It yields the protein CASSEGPVNIQYF.

The chain links TRBV7-9 to TRBJ2-4; 7 bases line up with TRBD1. The germline CDR1 and CDR2 sequences are SEHNR and FQNEAQ (reference sequence). V gave up 5 bases and J gave up 2 bases; unmatched junction bases: 6. The CDR3 is 15 residues long. The CDR3 DNA reads as TGTGCCAGCAGCACGACAGGGTTGTCCAAAAACATTCAGTACTTC. It codes for CASSTTGLSKNIQYF. The entire variable domain, with the rest obtained from reference TRBV7-9 and TRBJ2-4, is as follows: DTGVSQNPRHKITKRGQNVTFRCDPISEHNRLYWYRQTLGQGPEFLTYFQNEAQLEKSRLLSDRFSAERPKGSFSTLEIQRTEQGDSAMYLCASSTTGLSKNIQYFGAGTRLSVL.

The genes are TRBV5-6 and TRBJ2-5; D unclear. Trimming pared 2 bases from V and 3 bases from J, leaving 8 bases between. The CDR3 contains 13 residues. Per the germline V gene, CDR1 is SGHDT and CDR2 is YYEEEE. The CDR3 reads CASSFPGEETQYF. The CDR3 DNA reads as TGTGCCAGCAGCTTCCCAGGTGAAGAGACCCAGTACTTC.

This chain connects TRBV5-4 to TRBJ2-7; D is possibly TRBD1 or TRBD2 (6 bases each). The CDR3 extends over 17 amino acids. The germline V and J ends were trimmed by 4 bases and 4 bases, with 24 bases remaining between them. Germline V gene data show CDR1 as SGHNT and CDR2 as YYREEE (reference sequence). The DNA for the CDR3 is TGTGCCAGCAGCCGGGGAATAGGGGGGAGCTTTGGTTACGAGCAGTACTTC. Protein product: CASSRGIGGSFGYEQYF.

This clone was picked up a small number of times. J is TRBJ1-1 and V is TRBV30; no reliable D call. V was shortened by 4 bases and J by 5 bases, with 8 bases between the two germline ends. The CDR3 is 11 residues long. The germline V gene has CDR1 GTSNPN and CDR2 SVGIG (reference sequence). The CDR3 coding sequence is TGTGCCTGGATGGAGAGAACTGAAGCTTTCTTT. It translates to CAWMERTEAFF.

This sequence joins TRBV6-6 and TRBJ1-6, with D tentatively TRBD1 (5 bases). The CDR3 is made up of 13 amino acids. Germline loops: CDR1 MNHNY, CDR2 SVGAGI (reference sequence). Trimming left V 8 bases short and J 7 bases short, with 12 bases between. CDR3 bases: TGTGCCAGCGCGGGACTAACAAATTCACCCCTCCACTTT. Translating gives CASAGLTNSPLHF.

CDR3 loop: CASTVSDRARGSSYEQYF. The CDR3 DNA follows: TGTGCCAGCACCGTTAGCGACAGGGCTAGGGGAAGCTCCTACGAGCAGTACTTC. V is TRBV5-6 and J is TRBJ2-7; 7 bases are shared with TRBD1. The CDR3 is made up of 18 amino acids. The germline gives CDR1 SGHDT, CDR2 YYEEEE. Trimming at V came to 6 bases and at J to 0 bases, leaving 18 bases not matched to a gene.

CDR3 sequence reads: CASSFWGLADTQYF. As DNA, the CDR3 is TGTGCCAGCAGCTTCTGGGGCCTGGCAGATACGCAGTATTTT. J is TRBJ2-3 and V is TRBV7-9; the D gene is possibly TRBD1 (5 bases). V was pared by 3 bases and J by 4 bases, with 11 bases between. The CDR3 is 14 amino acids. Germline CDR1 and CDR2: SEHNR and FQNEAQ (reference sequence).

The chain uses TRBV5-1 and TRBJ1-2; the match to TRBD1 covers 8 bases. The CDR3 runs 13 residues. Germline CDR1 reads SGHRS; CDR2 reads YFSETQ. The ends lost 4 bases at V and 8 bases at J; junction bases unmatched: 7. CDR3 in DNA: TGCGCCAGCAGCCCGGACAGGGCAGGAGGCTACACCTTC. Protein: CASSPDRAGGYTF.

This clone was observed once. CDR3 bases: TGTGCCAGCTCCCCCACCAGGGGGGTCTACGAGCAGTACTTC. Amino acids: CASSPTRGVYEQYF. The V gene is TRBV18, the J gene TRBJ2-7; weak D call: TRBD1 (7 bases). The CDR3 loop spans 14 amino acids. Germline loops: CDR1 KGHSH, CDR2 LQKENI. V dropped 6 bases and J dropped 3 bases, with 15 bases sitting between them.

The J gene is TRBJ2-1, the V gene TRBV6-4; 7 bases match TRBD2. With 6 bases clipped from V and 4 bases from J, the junction kept 12 bases outside the gene matches. CDR3 length: 16 amino acids. Germline CDR1 MRHNA, CDR2 SNTAGT. CDR3 in DNA: TGTGCCAGCAGCCGAGGACTAGGGAAGGGATACAATGAGCAGTTCTTC. This gives the protein CASSRGLGKGYNEQFF.

The V and J genes are TRBV5-1 and TRBJ1-1; 11 bases agree with TRBD1. In germline, CDR1 is SGHRS, CDR2 YFSETQ. CDR3 length: 14 amino acids. V lost 4 bases and J lost 4; bases outside the gene matches: 3. The CDR3 loop is CASSPGTGGTEAFF. The CDR3 nucleotides read TGCGCCAGCAGCCCCGGGACAGGGGGCACTGAAGCTTTCTTT.

V usage is TRBV11-3 and J usage is TRBJ1-1; tentatively, D is TRBD1 (6 bases). Trimming took 5 bases from V and 2 from J, leaving 12 bases between them. The CDR3 sequence is 14 residues long. The germline gives CDR1 SGHNT, CDR2 YENEEA. The CDR3 DNA follows: TGTGCCAGCAGCCGACAGGAGGTTAACACTGAAGCTTTCTTT. Residues: CASSRQEVNTEAFF.

The chain combines TRBV10-1 with TRBJ2-2; no clear D. The CDR3 runs to 12 residues. V gave up 6 bases and J gave up 4 bases, with 6 bases separating them. Germline V gene lookup returns CDR1 WNHNN and CDR2 SYGVQD (reference sequence). CDR3 residues: CASSPTTGELFF. The CDR3 DNA sequence: TGCGCCAGCAGCCCGACCACCGGGGAGCTGTTTTTT.

The gene calls are TRBV6-6 and TRBJ1-6, with D perhaps TRBD1 (5 bases). The CDR3 has 14 amino acids. From germline, CDR1 is MNHNY and CDR2 SVGAGI (reference sequence). V gave up 6 bases and J gave up 8 bases, with 14 bases separating them. The CDR3 is CASRLGKGHSPLHF. CDR3 nucleotide sequence: TGTGCCAGCAGGTTAGGAAAGGGACATTCACCCCTCCACTTT.